The source of this T cell receptor beta chain is a study of T cells in narcolepsy. This clone has only a few counts. Antigen: not known. This CDR3 spans 16 amino acids. Germline loops: CDR1 LNHNV, CDR2 YYDKDF (reference sequence). Trimming cost V 1 base and J 2 bases; bases outside gene matches: 3. Sequencing used immunoSEQ multiplex PCR; TCRdb keeps in-frame clones, though not all of them. The profile shows over 10,000 clones, roughly nine tenths of them singletons. Study-wide results and limits: HCRT-specific and TRIB2-specific autoreactive clonotypes appeared among same-patient CSF and blood CD4+ clonotypes. Autoreactive clone sequences were missing from some blood memory CD4+ repertoires. Blood of same and different patients, but not healthy controls, reportedly held recurring autoreactive clonotypes.

The chain recombines TRBV15 with TRBJ2-7; 12 nucleotides match TRBD2. The source is a human donor with narcolepsy. Sequencing used CD45RA- memory CD4+ T cells from PBMCs. As DNA, the CDR3 is TGTGCCACCAGCAGAGCGACTAGCGGGAGCACCTACGAGCAGTACTTC. Its protein is CATSRATSGSTYEQYF.